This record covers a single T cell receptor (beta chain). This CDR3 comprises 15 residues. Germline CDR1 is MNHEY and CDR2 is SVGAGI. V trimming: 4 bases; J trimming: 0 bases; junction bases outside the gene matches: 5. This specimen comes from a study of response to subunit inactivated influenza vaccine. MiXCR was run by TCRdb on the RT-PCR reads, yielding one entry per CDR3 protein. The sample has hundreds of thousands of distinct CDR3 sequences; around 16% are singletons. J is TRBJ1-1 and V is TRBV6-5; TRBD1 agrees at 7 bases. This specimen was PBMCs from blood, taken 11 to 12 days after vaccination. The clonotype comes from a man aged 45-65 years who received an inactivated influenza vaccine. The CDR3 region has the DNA TGTGCCAGCAGTTCCATGACAGGGATGAACACTGAAGCTTTCTTT. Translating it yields CASSSMTGMNTEAFF.